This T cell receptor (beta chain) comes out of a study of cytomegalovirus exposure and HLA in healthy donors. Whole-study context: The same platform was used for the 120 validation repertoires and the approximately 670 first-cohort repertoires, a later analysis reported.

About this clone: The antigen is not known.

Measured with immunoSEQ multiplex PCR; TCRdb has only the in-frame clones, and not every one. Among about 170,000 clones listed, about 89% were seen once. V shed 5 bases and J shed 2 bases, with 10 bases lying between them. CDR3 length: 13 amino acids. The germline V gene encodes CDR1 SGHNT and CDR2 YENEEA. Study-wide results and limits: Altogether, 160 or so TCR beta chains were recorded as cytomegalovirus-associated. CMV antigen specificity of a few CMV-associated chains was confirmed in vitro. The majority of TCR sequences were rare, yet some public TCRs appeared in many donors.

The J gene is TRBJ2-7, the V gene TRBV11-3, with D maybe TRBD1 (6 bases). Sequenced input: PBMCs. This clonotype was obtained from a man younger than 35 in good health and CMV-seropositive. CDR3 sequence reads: CASSPGVAYEQYF. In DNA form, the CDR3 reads TGTGCCAGCAGCCCAGGGGTTGCCTACGAGCAGTACTTC. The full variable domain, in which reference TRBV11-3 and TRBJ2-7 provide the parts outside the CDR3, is EAGVVQSPRYKIIEKKQPVAFWCNPISGHNTLYWYLQNLGQGPELLIRYENEEAVDDSQLPKDRFSAERLKGVDSTLKIQPAELGDSAVYLCASSPGVAYEQYFGPGTRLTVT.